This T cell receptor (beta chain) was sequenced in a study of blood T cell repertoires in COVID-19. Study-wide background: T cells, B-cell-depleted T cells, or PBMCs provided the cDNA or gDNA that served as material.

This clone was seen a few times. An end of the junction differs from the germline gene, which may be a read error. Germline V gene sequence: CDR1 SGHAT, CDR2 FQNNGV. CDR3 length equals 12 residues. Recruitment covered about two dozen US areas and drew participants whose ages spanned about 18 to 89 years. Under the authors' procedure: Amplification of reference gene primers provided the estimated nucleated cell counts. Assay used: immunoSEQ multiplex PCR; TCRdb lists only in-frame clones, some missing. Clone size and the V and J calls come from that table; the DNA yielded D and trimming. The repertoire holds some 400,000 clones, with roughly nine tenths as singletons.

The TCR originated in a man aged 25 to 45 who had recovered from COVID-19. The rearrangement links TRBV11-2 to TRBJ2-7; D uncertain. The sample was PBMCs or T cells enriched from blood (not recorded which). The CDR3 loop is CASSLDSFQMDF. The CDR3 nucleotides are TGTGCCAGCAGCTTAGATAGCTTCCAAATGGACTTC. The full variable domain, completed using reference TRBV11-2 and TRBJ2-7, is EAGVAQSPRYKIIEKRQSVAFWCNPISGHATLYWYQQILGQGPKLLIQFQNNGVVDDSQLPKDRFSAERLKGVDSTLKIQPAKLEDSAVYLCASSLDSFQMDFGPGTRLTVT.